The rows below give T cell receptor beta chains drawn from one sample of a study of siplizumab effects on memory and regulatory T cells. TCRdb keeps only in-frame clones here, not all; method: immunoSEQ multiplex PCR. The table shows over 65,000 clones, with around 93% occurring only once. The sequenced sample consisted of CD8+ T cells sorted from blood. The origin of the receptors is a human donor in good health. CDR3s include the opening cysteine and the closing phenylalanine or tryptophan. Each record gives: CDR3 protein, CDR3 length, V gene.

CSVLPIGGTSGLVDQYF | 17 | TRBV29-1
CASSPKGLGHTDTQYF | 16 | TRBV7-3
CARNGDRFYEQYF | 13 | TRBV30
CASSQGQVNTGELFF | 15 | TRBV13
CASSITSSGYTQYF | 14 | TRBV19
CASKRTGPLTYEQYF | 15 | TRBV6-6
CAILLPQGEQYF | 12 | TRBV11-2
CASSVLSGDEQYF | 13 | TRBV9
CASSESGEGNTEAFF | 15 | TRBV10-2
CSVGQATYNEQFF | 13 | TRBV29-1
CASSEETDTDTQYF | 14 | TRBV6-4
CASSVEWRGGGPNNEQFF | 18 | TRBV9
CASSQGWGIPYEQYF | 15 | TRBV4-3
CASSPTASYEQYF | 13 | TRBV7-9
CASSFPSKKDRGEGYTF | 17 | TRBV7-2
CASSLEFSAWETQYF | 15 | TRBV7-7
CASSNIAGVDTQYF | 14 | TRBV27
CASSPVGSSYEQYF | 14 | TRBV6-5
CASSLGGNTEAFF | 13 | TRBV5-6
CSAKQINEQFF | 11 | TRBV20-1
CASTNARDEYRILAFF | 16 | TRBV19
CARGEGTEAFF | 11 | TRBV7-9
CASSDPGTARLWPQHF | 16 | TRBV7-2
CASSLGENYEQYF | 13 | TRBV28
CASSPLGILNTEAFF | 15 | TRBV4-1
CASSESSGRGGNNEQFF | 17 | TRBV10-1
CASTYSGEQFF | 11 | TRBV6-1
CASSPGTAYEQYF | 13 | TRBV19
CASSNPGQVTNTEAFF | 16 | TRBV9
CASSLAGVDEQYF | 13 | TRBV7-3
CASSQDRGSGNTIYF | 15 | TRBV4-1
CASSQDGGGSYNEQFF | 16 | TRBV4-3
CASSPGQGNTGELFF | 15 | TRBV19
CASSWDRGFSGYTF | 14 | TRBV28
CASSWGAGRGNEKLFF | 16 | TRBV5-6
CASSSGDSYEQYF | 13 | TRBV5-6
CASSEAGGYTF | 11 | TRBV2
CAWNRRTSYEQYF | 13 | TRBV30
CASSPPGQGMGEQFF | 15 | TRBV4-1
CASSIGASSYEQYF | 14 | TRBV19
CASTPGQNTEAFF | 13 | TRBV7-9
CASSYDRATEAFF | 13 | TRBV13
CASSLSLGGNYGYTF | 15 | TRBV7-9
CASSQVAGISYEQYF | 15 | TRBV4-1
CASSFGGLRDEQYF | 14 | TRBV21-1
CSVEQDRAFF | 10 | TRBV29-1
CASSYEADTQYF | 12 | TRBV6-6
CASSLEGIASYNEQFF | 16 | TRBV5-1
CASSQDGAGINTGELFF | 17 | TRBV4-3
CASTDPRAAKEQYF | 14 | TRBV19
CASSWGSSYEQYF | 13 | TRBV27